The 3 T cell receptor beta chains below come from one sample, sequenced in a study of cytomegalovirus exposure and HLA in healthy donors. Repertoires were generated with immunoSEQ multiplex PCR, while TCRdb's copy carries only in-frame clones and drops some. The sample carries approximately 160,000 clones, about 82% recorded once. The specimen sequenced was PBMCs. The receptors here all came from a young man in good health and CMV-seropositive.

The CDR3 protein is CASSWAPGQSFYEQYF. The CDR3 DNA sequence: TGTGCCAGCAGCTGGGCACCGGGACAGTCGTTTTACGAGCAGTACTTC. The chain has TRBV7-8 and TRBJ2-7; 7 bases agree with TRBD1. The CDR3 totals 16 residues. V trimming: 4 bases; J trimming: 4 bases; junction bases outside the gene matches: 13. CDR1 is SGHVS, CDR2 FQNEAQ, per germline.

CDR3 sequence: CASSFLVGQGPSGNTIYF. The CDR3 DNA is TGTGCCAGCAGCTTCCTCGTTGGACAGGGCCCATCTGGAAACACCATATATTTT. The chain recombines TRBV11-2 with TRBJ1-3; 8 bases are shared with TRBD1. CDR3 length: 18 residues. CDR1 and CDR2 from the germline V gene are SGHAT and FQNNGV. The junction had 11 bases not matched to a gene; V was cut back by 3 bases and J by 1 base. Full variable domain (rest looked up from reference TRBV11-2 and TRBJ1-3): EAGVAQSPRYKIIEKRQSVAFWCNPISGHATLYWYQQILGQGPKLLIQFQNNGVVDDSQLPKDRFSAERLKGVDSTLKIQPAKLEDSAVYLCASSFLVGQGPSGNTIYFGEGSWLTVV.

The chain couples TRBV15 to TRBJ2-3; 13 bases align to TRBD2. CDR1 LNHNV and CDR2 YYDKDF come from the germline V gene (reference sequence). V trimming: 7 bases; J trimming: 4 bases; junction bases outside the gene matches: 8. The CDR3 totals 16 residues. For the CDR3, the DNA is TGTGCCACCACCACTAGCGGGGGGGAAGTCGCAGATACGCAGTATTTT. It encodes CATTTSGGEVADTQYF.